Presented here are 27 T cell receptor beta chains from one specimen sequenced in a study of beta chain features in type 1 diabetes. The entirety of the isolated RNA underwent reverse transcription, so expressed TCRB transcripts were sequenced. Data came from immunoSEQ multiplex PCR; TCRdb stores just in-frame clones and leaves some out. This sample yields about 150,000 clones, of which 7.5% to 10% are seen a single time; 0.65% belongs to the top ten. Source material: central memory CD4+ T cells from blood. The origin of the receptors is a man aged 18-30 years in good health.

The chain combines TRBV27 with TRBJ2-7; 8 bases line up with TRBD1. The CDR3 loop spans 13 amino acids. CDR1 is MNHEY and CDR2 is SMNVEV in the germline V gene (reference sequence). The ends lost 3 bases at V and 4 bases at J; junction bases unmatched: 2. CDR3 sequence: CASSFQGAYEQYF. The CDR3 DNA sequence: TGTGCCAGCAGTTTTCAGGGGGCGTACGAGCAGTACTTC.

This clone was detected only a few times. This chain uses TRBV7-2 with TRBJ2-2; tentative D call: TRBD1 (6 bases). CDR3 size: 16 residues. Germline CDR1 is SGHTA and CDR2 is FQGNSA. V was trimmed by 4 bases and J by 4 bases, leaving 16 bases between them. In DNA, the CDR3 is TGTGCCAGCAGCTCCATACCTACAGGGTCCACCGGGGAGCTGTTTTTT. Translated, it gives CASSSIPTGSTGELFF.

The chain has TRBV19 and TRBJ1-1; D unresolved. Germline CDR1 reads LNHDA; CDR2 reads SQIVND (reference sequence). V was shortened by 7 bases and J by 0 bases, with 12 bases between the two germline ends. The CDR3 covers 14 residues. This CDR3 reads CASNRRLVNTEAFF. The CDR3 nucleotides read TGTGCCAGTAACCGGAGATTAGTGAACACTGAAGCTTTCTTT.

The genes are TRBV7-2 and TRBJ2-5, with a possible D match to TRBD1 (5 bases). Germline loops: CDR1 SGHTA, CDR2 FQGNSA. This CDR3 is built from 14 residues. V lost 6 bases and J lost 5, with 16 bases in between. The CDR3 DNA follows: TGTGCCAGCAGAACGTTTCAGGGCAGGGAGACCCAGTACTTC. This sequence encodes CASRTFQGRETQYF.

This chain uses TRBV2 with TRBJ1-5; D is unresolved. V was shortened by 1 base and J by 1 base, with 5 bases between the two germline ends. Germline CDR1 and CDR2: SNHLY and FYNNEI. The CDR3 has 14 residues. Written as DNA, the CDR3 is TGTGCCAGCAGTGAAGGCCGGAGCAATCAGCCCCAGCATTTT. It specifies CASSEGRSNQPQHF.

This clone was counted only a few times. The chain links TRBV5-1 to TRBJ1-2; 8 bases match TRBD1. CDR1 and CDR2 (germline): SGHRS, YFSETQ. This CDR3 spans 14 amino acids. V was pared by 0 bases and J by 8 bases, with 6 bases of the junction left unmatched. Written as DNA, the CDR3 is TGCGCCAGCAGCTTGGGGACAGGGCCCCGGGGCTACACCTTC. It is translated as CASSLGTGPRGYTF.

This clone was recorded many times. The chain has TRBV29-1 and TRBJ2-2; possible D gene TRBD1, 5 bases. Between the trimmed V and J ends, which lost 5 bases and 0 bases, there was a span of 13 bases. Germline CDR1 and CDR2: SQVTM and ANQGSEA. This CDR3 has 15 amino acids. CDR3 in amino acids: CSVPAGPSNTGELFF. The CDR3 DNA is TGCAGCGTTCCAGCAGGGCCGTCGAACACCGGGGAGCTGTTTTTT.

The chain uses TRBV19 and TRBJ2-5; the D gene is possibly TRBD2 (6 bases). The CDR3 is made up of 14 amino acids. With 3 bases removed from V and 1 base from J, the gap between germline ends came to 9 bases. Germline V gives CDR1 LNHDA, CDR2 SQIVND (reference sequence). As DNA, the CDR3 is TGTGCCAGTAGTATGGGGACTGCCCAAGAGACCCAGTACTTC. It codes for CASSMGTAQETQYF.

CDR3 sequence reads: CASSLMGGANSNQPQHF. The CDR3 DNA sequence: TGTGCCAGCAGTTTAATGGGAGGGGCAAATAGCAATCAGCCCCAGCATTTT. The rearrangement links TRBV27 to TRBJ1-5; D may be TRBD1 (5 bases). Germline loops: CDR1 MNHEY, CDR2 SMNVEV (reference sequence). This CDR3 is 17 amino acids long. V lost 2 bases to trimming and J lost 0 bases, with 14 bases between them.

The table lists this clone with a few counts. V and J are TRBV6-1 and TRBJ2-2; a possible D gene is TRBD2 (6 bases). V lost 2 bases, J lost 6 bases, and 10 bases lay in between. CDR3 length: 14 amino acids. The germline CDR1 and CDR2 sequences are MNHNS and SASEGT. The CDR3 protein is CASSESGVSGELFF. The CDR3 nucleotides read TGTGCCAGCAGTGAATCGGGAGTCTCCGGGGAGCTGTTTTTT.

This clone has just a few counts. The V gene is TRBV7-8, the J gene TRBJ2-7; a weak D match, TRBD2 (6 bases). Germline V gene lookup returns CDR1 SGHVS and CDR2 FQNEAQ. The V end lost 5 bases, the J end lost 5 bases, and 13 bases lay between the germline ends. This CDR3 comprises 13 residues. CDR3 DNA sequence: TGTGCCAGCAGCCCCAGCGGGTACAACGAGCAGTACTTC. It encodes CASSPSGYNEQYF. The variable domain in full, with the rest retrieved from reference TRBV7-8 and TRBJ2-7, is GAGVSQSPRYKVAKRGQDVALRCDPISGHVSLFWYQQALGQGPEFLTYFQNEAQLDKSGLPSDRFFAERPEGSVSTLKIQRTQQEDSAVYLCASSPSGYNEQYFGPGTRLTVT.

Only a few counts were recorded for this clone. The genes are TRBV4-3 and TRBJ2-2; tentatively, D is TRBD1 (5 bases). Germline lookup yields CDR1 LGHNA and CDR2 YSLEER. Trimming took off 5 bases at V and 5 bases at J, with 15 bases between the two ends. The CDR3 has 15 residues. The DNA of the CDR3 is TGCGCCAGCAGCTTCCGGGCCTCAGGGACCGGGGAGCTGTTTTTT. Translating gives CASSFRASGTGELFF.

The chain has TRBV19 and TRBJ2-1, with D perhaps TRBD1 (5 bases). The CDR3 contains 14 residues. Trimming took 2 bases from V and 7 from J, leaving 12 bases between them. Germline CDR1 is LNHDA and CDR2 is SQIVND (reference sequence). CDR3 in amino acids: CASSIRRQLNEQFF. The CDR3 coding sequence is TGTGCCAGTAGTATAAGGAGACAGTTAAATGAGCAGTTCTTC.

In its sample, this clone was seen a few times. The chain is built from TRBV11-1 and TRBJ2-1; a possible D gene is TRBD2 (7 bases). This CDR3 has 15 amino acids. V lost 6 bases, J lost 13 bases, and 25 bases lay in between. Germline CDR1 reads SGHAT; CDR2 reads FQDESV (reference sequence). The CDR3 loop reads CASRKTGGLTSVQFF. The CDR3 DNA reads as TGTGCCAGCAGGAAGACGGGGGGCCTCACCTCCGTTCAGTTCTTC.

This clone appeared many times. J is TRBJ2-1 and V is TRBV18; D not resolved. The CDR3 is made up of 11 amino acids. V lost 4 bases to trimming and J lost 7 bases, with 5 bases between them. Germline V gene data show CDR1 as KGHSH and CDR2 as LQKENI. In DNA, the CDR3 is TGTGCCAGCTCACAGAGAAATGAGCAGTTCTTC. Translation: CASSQRNEQFF.

CDR3 loop: CASSLDSPGNTIYF. In DNA form, the CDR3 reads TGTGCCAGCAGTTTAGACAGTCCTGGAAACACCATATATTTT. The chain uses TRBV2 and TRBJ1-3; D may be TRBD1 (5 bases). The ends were cut back, 5 bases at V and 2 bases at J, with 10 bases in the middle. This CDR3 is 14 amino acids long. Germline CDR1 reads SNHLY; CDR2 reads FYNNEI.

This clone was observed a few times. For the CDR3, the DNA is TGTGCCACCCTGGGGCAGCGCAATGAGCAGTTCTTC. It encodes CATLGQRNEQFF. The gene calls are TRBV6-6 and TRBJ2-1, with D possibly matching TRBD1 (5 bases). This CDR3 contains 12 residues. Trimming shortened V by 10 bases and J by 6 bases, and 13 bases separated the two germline ends. Germline V gene data show CDR1 as MNHNY and CDR2 as SVGAGI (reference sequence).

This clone was detected a few times. The rearrangement joins TRBV7-3 to TRBJ2-1; weak D call: TRBD2 (5 bases). The CDR3 sequence is 15 residues long. Germline loops: CDR1 SGHTA, CDR2 FQGTGA. V gave up 2 bases and J gave up 0 bases, with 8 bases separating them. The CDR3 spells CASSLPGSSYNEQFF. CDR3 sequence (DNA): TGTGCCAGCAGCTTACCGGGAAGCTCCTACAATGAGCAGTTCTTC.

The chain combines TRBV28 with TRBJ1-5; 8 bases map to TRBD1. Trimming removed 3 bases from V and 2 bases from J; junction bases left unmatched: 12. CDR1 MDHEN and CDR2 SYDVKM come from the germline V gene. The CDR3 is 18 residues long. CDR3 bases: TGTGCCAGCAGTTTCATTACAGGACAGGGAGGGGGCAATCAGCCCCAGCATTTT. Translated: CASSFITGQGGGNQPQHF.

The V and J genes are TRBV28 and TRBJ1-2, with 12 nucleotides matching TRBD1. CDR1 MDHEN and CDR2 SYDVKM come from the germline V gene. After removal of 7 bases from V and 5 bases from J, the junction contained 14 bases not matched to a gene. This CDR3 is built from 17 residues. The CDR3 DNA reads TGTGCCAGCATAACCGGAGGGACAGGGGGCAATGGGTATGGCTACACCTTC. Translating gives CASITGGTGGNGYGYTF.

This clone occurred many times. Other DNA sequences within the sample encode an identical CDR3. This sequence joins TRBV7-9 and TRBJ2-3; no clear D. The CDR3 consists of 11 residues. CDR1 and CDR2 (germline): SEHNR, FQNEAQ (reference sequence). V was trimmed by 5 bases and J by 4 bases, leaving 4 bases between them. As DNA, the CDR3 is TGTGCCAGCAGCCAGTCAGATACGCAGTATTTT. It codes for CASSQSDTQYF.

This CDR3 is CASTVSQVSGNTIYF. The CDR3 nucleotides are TGTGCCAGCACTGTATCACAGGTCTCTGGAAACACCATATATTTT. The rearrangement links TRBV6-5 to TRBJ1-3, with D perhaps TRBD1 (5 bases). The length of the CDR3 is 15 residues. Germline V CDR1 and CDR2: MNHEY, SVGAGI. V lost 7 bases and J lost 0, with 13 bases in between.

V is TRBV6-5 and J is TRBJ1-2; TRBD1 agrees at 7 bases. This CDR3 spans 12 amino acids. Germline assignment: CDR1 MNHEY and CDR2 SVGAGI. V dropped 8 bases and J dropped 4; count of bases not matched to a gene: 4. The CDR3 here is CASRTGPYGYTF. The CDR3 DNA reads TGTGCCAGCCGGACAGGACCCTATGGCTACACCTTC.

A few counts support this clone. The chain combines TRBV5-1 with TRBJ1-2; no firm D call. Trimming removed 0 bases from V and 8 bases from J, with 17 bases in between. CDR3 size: 15 residues. The V gene's germline CDR1 is SGHRS and CDR2 YFSETQ. Here the CDR3 reads CASSLEVIGVVGYTF. CDR3 nucleotides: TGCGCCAGCAGCTTGGAGGTCATCGGGGTCGTCGGCTACACCTTC. The entire variable domain, with the rest obtained from reference TRBV5-1 and TRBJ1-2, is as follows: KAGVTQTPRYLIKTRGQQVTLSCSPISGHRSVSWYQQTPGQGLQFLFEYFSETQRNKGNFPGRFSGRQFSNSRSEMNVSTLELGDSALYLCASSLEVIGVVGYTFGSGTRLTVV.

This clone was recorded a few times. The V gene is TRBV6-5, the J gene TRBJ2-3; 10 bases map to TRBD2. V shed 6 bases and J 4 bases; nucleotides not matched to a gene: 7. The CDR3 length is 15 residues. CDR1 is MNHEY and CDR2 is SVGAGI in the germline V gene. CDR3 loop: CASRTGLAAADTQYF. The CDR3 DNA sequence: TGTGCCAGCAGAACCGGACTAGCGGCAGCAGATACGCAGTATTTT.

The sample holds a few counts of this clone. The chain has TRBV7-9 and TRBJ1-4, with 11 nucleotides matching TRBD1. The trim removed 0 bases at V and 7 bases at J, leaving 4 bases unmatched. The CDR3 length is 16 residues. Germline V gene lookup returns CDR1 SEHNR and CDR2 FQNEAQ (reference sequence). CDR3 sequence reads: CASSLARTGGREKLFF. The CDR3 DNA reads TGTGCCAGCAGCTTAGCACGGACAGGGGGCCGTGAAAAACTGTTTTTT. The full variable domain, completed using reference TRBV7-9 and TRBJ1-4, is DTGVSQNPRHKITKRGQNVTFRCDPISEHNRLYWYRQTLGQGPEFLTYFQNEAQLEKSRLLSDRFSAERPKGSFSTLEIQRTEQGDSAMYLCASSLARTGGREKLFFGSGTQLSVL.

This clone has only a few counts. This chain joins TRBV30 and TRBJ2-1; a possible D gene is TRBD1 (6 bases). The CDR3 has 15 residues. The V and J ends lost 2 bases and 3 bases respectively, with 14 bases between them. The germline CDR1 and CDR2 sequences are GTSNPN and SVGIG (reference sequence). The CDR3 sequence is CAWSLEQGIYNEQFF. The CDR3 region has the DNA TGTGCCTGGAGTTTAGAACAGGGAATCTACAATGAGCAGTTCTTC.